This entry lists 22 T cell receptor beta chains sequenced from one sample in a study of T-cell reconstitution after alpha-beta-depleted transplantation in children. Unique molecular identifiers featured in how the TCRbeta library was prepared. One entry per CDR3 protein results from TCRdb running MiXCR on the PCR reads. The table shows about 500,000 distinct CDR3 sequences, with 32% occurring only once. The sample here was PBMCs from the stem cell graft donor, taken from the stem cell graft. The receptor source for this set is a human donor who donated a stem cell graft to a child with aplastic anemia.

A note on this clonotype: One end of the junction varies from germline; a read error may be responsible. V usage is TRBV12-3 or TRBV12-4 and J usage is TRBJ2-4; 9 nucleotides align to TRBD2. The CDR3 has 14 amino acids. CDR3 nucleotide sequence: TGTGCCAGCACCTCGGGACTAGCAGTAAACACTCAGTACTTC. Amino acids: CASTSGLAVNTQYF.

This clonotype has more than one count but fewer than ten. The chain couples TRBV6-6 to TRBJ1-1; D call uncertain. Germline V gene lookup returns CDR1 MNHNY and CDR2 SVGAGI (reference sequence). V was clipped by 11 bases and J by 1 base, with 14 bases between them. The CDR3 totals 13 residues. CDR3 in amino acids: CALSPDRNTEAFF. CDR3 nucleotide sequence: TGTGCCCTCAGCCCCGATCGGAACACTGAAGCTTTCTTT.

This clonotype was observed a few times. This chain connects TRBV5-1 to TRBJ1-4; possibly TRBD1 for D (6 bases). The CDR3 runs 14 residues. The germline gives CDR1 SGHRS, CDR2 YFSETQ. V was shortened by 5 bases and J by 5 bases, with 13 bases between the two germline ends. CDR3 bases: TGCGCCAGCAGACCAGGGGTGGAGAATGAAAAACTGTTTTTT. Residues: CASRPGVENEKLFF.

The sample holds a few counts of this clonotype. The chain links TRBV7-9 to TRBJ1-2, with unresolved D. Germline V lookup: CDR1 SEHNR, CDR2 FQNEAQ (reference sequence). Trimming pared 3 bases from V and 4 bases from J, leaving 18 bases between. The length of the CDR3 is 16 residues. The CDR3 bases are TGTGCCAGCAGCTTGAGCTCCGGGGAGGCGGGCTATGGCTACACCTTC. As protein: CASSLSSGEAGYGYTF.

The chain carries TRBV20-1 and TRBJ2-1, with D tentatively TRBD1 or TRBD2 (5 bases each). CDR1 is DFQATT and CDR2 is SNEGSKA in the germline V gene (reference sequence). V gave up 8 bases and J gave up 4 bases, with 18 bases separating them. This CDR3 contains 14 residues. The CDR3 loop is CSPAGASRYNEQFF. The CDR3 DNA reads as TGCAGTCCCGCCGGGGCCTCCAGATACAATGAGCAGTTCTTC.

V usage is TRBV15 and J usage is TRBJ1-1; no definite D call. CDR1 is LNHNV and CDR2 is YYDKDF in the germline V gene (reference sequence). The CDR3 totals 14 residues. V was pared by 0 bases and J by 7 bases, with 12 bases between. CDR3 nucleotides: TGTGCCACCAGCAGAGATGGCTTGGTCGGTGAAGCTTTCTTT. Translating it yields CATSRDGLVGEAFF.

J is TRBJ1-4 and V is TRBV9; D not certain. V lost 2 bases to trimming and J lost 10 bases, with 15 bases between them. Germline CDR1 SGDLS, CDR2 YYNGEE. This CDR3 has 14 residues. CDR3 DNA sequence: TGTGCCAGCAGCGTTGGATCCGCGAGCGGAAAACTGTTTTTT. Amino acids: CASSVGSASGKLFF.

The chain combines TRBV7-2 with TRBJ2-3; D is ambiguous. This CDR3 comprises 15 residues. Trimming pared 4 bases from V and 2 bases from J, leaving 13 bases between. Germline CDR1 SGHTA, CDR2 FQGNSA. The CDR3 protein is CASSYNSRNTDTQYF. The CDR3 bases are TGTGCCAGCAGCTATAACTCACGAAACACAGATACGCAGTATTTT.

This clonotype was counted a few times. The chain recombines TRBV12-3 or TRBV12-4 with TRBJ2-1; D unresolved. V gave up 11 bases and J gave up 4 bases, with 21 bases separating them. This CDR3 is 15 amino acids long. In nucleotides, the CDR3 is TGTGCCTGCCAAAGAGGCAGAAAGGAATACAATGAGCAGTTCTTC. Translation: CACQRGRKEYNEQFF.

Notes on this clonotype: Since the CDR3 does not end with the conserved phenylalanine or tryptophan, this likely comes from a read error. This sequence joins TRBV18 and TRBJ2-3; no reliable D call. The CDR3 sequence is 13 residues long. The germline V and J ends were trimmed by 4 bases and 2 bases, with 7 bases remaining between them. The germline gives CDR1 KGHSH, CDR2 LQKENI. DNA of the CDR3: TGTGCCAGCTCACGAGAGGACACAGATACGCAGTATCTT. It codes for CASSREDTDTQYL.

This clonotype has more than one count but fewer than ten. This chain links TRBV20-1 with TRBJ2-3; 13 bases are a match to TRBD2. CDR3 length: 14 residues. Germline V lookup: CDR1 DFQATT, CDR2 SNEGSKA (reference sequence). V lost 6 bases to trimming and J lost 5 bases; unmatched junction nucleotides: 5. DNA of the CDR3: TGCAGTGCGAGGACTAGCGGGAGTGTAGATACGCAGTATTTT. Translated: CSARTSGSVDTQYF.

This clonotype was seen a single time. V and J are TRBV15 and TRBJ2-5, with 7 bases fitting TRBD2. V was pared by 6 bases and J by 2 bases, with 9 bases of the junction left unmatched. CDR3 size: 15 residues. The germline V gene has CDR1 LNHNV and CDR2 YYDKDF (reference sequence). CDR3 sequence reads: CATRGGRRGQETQYF. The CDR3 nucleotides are TGTGCCACCAGGGGAGGAAGGCGGGGGCAAGAGACCCAGTACTTC.

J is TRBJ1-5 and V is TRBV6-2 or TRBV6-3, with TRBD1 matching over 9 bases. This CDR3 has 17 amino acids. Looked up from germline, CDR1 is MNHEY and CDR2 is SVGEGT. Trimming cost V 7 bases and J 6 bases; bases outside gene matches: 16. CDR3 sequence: CASNSRAGDRVSQPQHF. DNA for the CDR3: TGTGCCAGCAACTCTCGCGCTGGGGACAGGGTAAGTCAGCCCCAGCATTTT.

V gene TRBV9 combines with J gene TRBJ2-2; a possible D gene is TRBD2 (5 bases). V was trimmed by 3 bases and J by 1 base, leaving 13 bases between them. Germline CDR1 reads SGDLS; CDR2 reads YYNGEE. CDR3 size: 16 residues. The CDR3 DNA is TGTGCCAGCAGCGCAAACCGAGCGGAGAACACCGGGGAGCTGTTTTTT. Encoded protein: CASSANRAENTGELFF.

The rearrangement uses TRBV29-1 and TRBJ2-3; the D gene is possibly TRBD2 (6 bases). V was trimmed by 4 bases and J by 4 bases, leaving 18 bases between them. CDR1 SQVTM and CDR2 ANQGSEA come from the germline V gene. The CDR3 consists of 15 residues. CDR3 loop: CSVGYGGGGADTQYF. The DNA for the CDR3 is TGCAGCGTTGGGTATGGGGGAGGCGGAGCAGATACGCAGTATTTT.

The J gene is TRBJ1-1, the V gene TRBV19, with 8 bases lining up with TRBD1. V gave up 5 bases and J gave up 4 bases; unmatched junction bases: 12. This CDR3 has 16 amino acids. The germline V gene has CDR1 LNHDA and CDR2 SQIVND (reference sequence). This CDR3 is CASSPSPATGATEAFF. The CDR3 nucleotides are TGTGCCAGTAGTCCCTCCCCCGCGACAGGGGCCACTGAAGCTTTCTTT.

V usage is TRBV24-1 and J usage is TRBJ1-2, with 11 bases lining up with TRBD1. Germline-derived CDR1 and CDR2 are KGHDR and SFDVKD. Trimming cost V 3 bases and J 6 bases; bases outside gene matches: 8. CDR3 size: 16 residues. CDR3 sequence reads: CATSDPGQGARHGYTF. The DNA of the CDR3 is TGTGCCACCAGTGATCCCGGACAGGGGGCGCGACATGGCTACACCTTC.

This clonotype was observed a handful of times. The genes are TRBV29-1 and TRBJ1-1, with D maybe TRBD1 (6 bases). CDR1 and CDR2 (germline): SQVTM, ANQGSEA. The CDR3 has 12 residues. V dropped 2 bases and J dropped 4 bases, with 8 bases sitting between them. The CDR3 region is CSVERGTTEAFF. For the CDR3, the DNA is TGCAGCGTTGAAAGGGGGACCACTGAAGCTTTCTTT.

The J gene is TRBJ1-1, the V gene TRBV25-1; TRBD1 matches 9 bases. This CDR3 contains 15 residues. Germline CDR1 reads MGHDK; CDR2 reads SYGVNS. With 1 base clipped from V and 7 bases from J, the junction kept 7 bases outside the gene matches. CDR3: CASSESPGQGGEAFF. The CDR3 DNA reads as TGTGCCAGCAGTGAATCCCCGGGACAGGGCGGTGAAGCTTTCTTT. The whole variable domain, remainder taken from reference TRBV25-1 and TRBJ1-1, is EADIYQTPRYLVIGTGKKITLECSQTMGHDKMYWYQQDPGMELHLIHYSYGVNSTEKGDLSSESTVSRIRTEHFPLTLESARPSHTSQYLCASSESPGQGGEAFFGQGTRLTVV.

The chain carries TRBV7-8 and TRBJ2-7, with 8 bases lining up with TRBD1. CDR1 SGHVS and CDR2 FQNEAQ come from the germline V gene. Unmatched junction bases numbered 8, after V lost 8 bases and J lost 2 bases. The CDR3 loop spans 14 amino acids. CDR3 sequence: CASGGTGVPYEQYF. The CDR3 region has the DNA TGTGCCAGCGGCGGGACAGGCGTACCCTACGAGCAGTACTTC.

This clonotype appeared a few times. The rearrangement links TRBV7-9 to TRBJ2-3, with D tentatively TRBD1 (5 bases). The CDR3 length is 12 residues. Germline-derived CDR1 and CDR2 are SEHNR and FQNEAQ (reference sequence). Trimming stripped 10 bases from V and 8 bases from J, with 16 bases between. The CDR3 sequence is CAILVVRGTQYF. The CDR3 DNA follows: TGTGCCATTCTTGTCGTAAGGGGTACGCAGTATTTT.

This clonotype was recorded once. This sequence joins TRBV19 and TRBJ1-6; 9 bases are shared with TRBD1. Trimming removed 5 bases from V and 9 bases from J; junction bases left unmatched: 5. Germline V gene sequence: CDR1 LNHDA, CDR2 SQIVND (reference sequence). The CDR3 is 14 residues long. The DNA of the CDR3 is TGTGCCAGTAGTCTACAGGGGGCGAGTTCACCCCTCCACTTT. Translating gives CASSLQGASSPLHF.